This T cell receptor (delta chain) came from a study of gamma-delta chains in newborns, infants, children. About the research overall: Polyclonal expansion of innate γδ T cells after birth follows microbial exposure.

This clone was found a few times. With CATT, TCRdb re-called clones from the reads. The sample includes roughly 10,000 delta-chain clones, approximately 22% seen only once; the top ten take about 4.4%. J gave up 0 bases and V 4 bases, and 18 bases lay outside the gene matches. The CDR3 loop spans 21 amino acids. Germline CDR1 and CDR2: TSWWSYY and QGS. The chain joins TRDV1 to TRDJ1, with 12 positions matching TRDD3. The receptor was isolated from a child who was a newborn, infant or young child, either healthy, febrile or measles-vaccinated (not recorded which). The sample taken for sequencing was blood. The DNA for the CDR3 is TGTGCTCTTGGGGGCCCCTTCCCCTGGGGGATACGCGAATGGTACACCGATAAACTCATCTTT. Residues: CALGGPFPWGIREWYTDKLIF.